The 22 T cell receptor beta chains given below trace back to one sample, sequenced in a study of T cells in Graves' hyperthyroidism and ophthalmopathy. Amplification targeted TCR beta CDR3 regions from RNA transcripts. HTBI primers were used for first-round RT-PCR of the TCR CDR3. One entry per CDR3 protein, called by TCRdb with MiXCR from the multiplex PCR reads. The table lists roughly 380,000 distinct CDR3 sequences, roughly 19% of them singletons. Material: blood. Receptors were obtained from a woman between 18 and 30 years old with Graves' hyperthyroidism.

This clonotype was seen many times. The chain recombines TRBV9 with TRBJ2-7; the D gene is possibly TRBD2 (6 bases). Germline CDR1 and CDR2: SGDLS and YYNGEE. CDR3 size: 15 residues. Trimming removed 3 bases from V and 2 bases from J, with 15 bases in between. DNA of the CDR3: TGTGCCAGCAGCGCTACGCCGGGACTTCCCTACGAGCAGTACTTC. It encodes CASSATPGLPYEQYF.

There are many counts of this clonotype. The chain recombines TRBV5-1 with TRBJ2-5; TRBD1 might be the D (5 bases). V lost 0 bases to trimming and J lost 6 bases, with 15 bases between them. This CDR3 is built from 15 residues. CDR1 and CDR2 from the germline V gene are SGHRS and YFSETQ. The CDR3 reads CASSLEAGYRKTQYF. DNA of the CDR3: TGCGCCAGCAGCTTGGAGGCAGGGTATCGGAAGACCCAGTACTTC.

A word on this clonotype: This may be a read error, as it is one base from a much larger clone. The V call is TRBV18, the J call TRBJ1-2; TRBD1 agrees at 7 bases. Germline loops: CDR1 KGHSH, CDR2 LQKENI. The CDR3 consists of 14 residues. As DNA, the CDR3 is TGTGCCAGCCAAAGACAGGGATCTAACTATGGCTGCACCTTC. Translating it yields CASQRQGSNYGCTF.

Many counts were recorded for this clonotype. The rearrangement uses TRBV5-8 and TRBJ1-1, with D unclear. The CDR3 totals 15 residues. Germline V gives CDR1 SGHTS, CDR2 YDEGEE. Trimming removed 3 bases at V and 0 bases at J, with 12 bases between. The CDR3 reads CASSSPDPMNTEAFF. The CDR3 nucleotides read TGTGCCAGCAGCTCCCCGGACCCAATGAACACTGAAGCTTTCTTT.

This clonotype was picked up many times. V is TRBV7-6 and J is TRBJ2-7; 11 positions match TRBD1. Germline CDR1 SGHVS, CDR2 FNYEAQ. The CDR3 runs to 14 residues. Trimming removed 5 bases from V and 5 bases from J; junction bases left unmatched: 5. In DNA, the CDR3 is TGTGCCAGCAGCGGGTGGACAGGGGGCGACGAGCAGTACTTC. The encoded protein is CASSGWTGGDEQYF.

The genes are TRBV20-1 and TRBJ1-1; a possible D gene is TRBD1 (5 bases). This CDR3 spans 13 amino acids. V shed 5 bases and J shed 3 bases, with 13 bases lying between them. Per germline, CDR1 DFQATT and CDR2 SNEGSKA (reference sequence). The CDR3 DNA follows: TGCAGTGCTGAGTTACAGGCCCACACTGAAGCTTTCTTT. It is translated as CSAELQAHTEAFF.

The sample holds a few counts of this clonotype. The CDR3 sequence: CASSLLAGSPQETQYF. CDR3 coding DNA: TGTGCCAGCAGTCTGCTAGCGGGGTCCCCCCAAGAGACCCAGTACTTC. The genes are TRBV12-3 or TRBV12-4 and TRBJ2-5; TRBD2 matches 9 bases. The CDR3 consists of 16 residues. J was trimmed by 1 base and V by 5 bases; bases with no gene match: 8.

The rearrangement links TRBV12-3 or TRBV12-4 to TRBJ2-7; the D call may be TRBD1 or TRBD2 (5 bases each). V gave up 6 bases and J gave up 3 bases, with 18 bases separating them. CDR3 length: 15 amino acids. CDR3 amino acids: CASSALGTLDYEQYF. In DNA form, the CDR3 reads TGTGCCAGCAGCGCCTTAGGGACCTTGGACTACGAGCAGTACTTC.

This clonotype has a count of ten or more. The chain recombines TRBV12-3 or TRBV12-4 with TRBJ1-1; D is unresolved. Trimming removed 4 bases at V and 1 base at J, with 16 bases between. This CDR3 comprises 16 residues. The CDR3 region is CASSSPPPGSNTEAFF. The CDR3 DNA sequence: TGTGCCAGCAGTTCACCGCCCCCTGGCTCGAACACTGAAGCTTTCTTT.

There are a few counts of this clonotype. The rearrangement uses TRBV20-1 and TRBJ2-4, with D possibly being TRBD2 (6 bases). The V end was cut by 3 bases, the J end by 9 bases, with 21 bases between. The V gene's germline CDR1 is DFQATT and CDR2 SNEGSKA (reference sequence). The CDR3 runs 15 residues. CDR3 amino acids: CSASLDFSPGGIQYF. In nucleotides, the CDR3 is TGCAGTGCTAGTTTGGATTTTAGCCCCGGGGGCATTCAGTACTTC.

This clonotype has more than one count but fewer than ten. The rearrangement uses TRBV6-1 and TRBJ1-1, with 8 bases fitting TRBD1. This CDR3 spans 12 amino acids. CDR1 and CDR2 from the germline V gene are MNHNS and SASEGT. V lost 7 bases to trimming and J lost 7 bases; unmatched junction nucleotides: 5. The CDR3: CASTRDRLEAFF. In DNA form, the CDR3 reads TGTGCCAGCACCCGGGACAGGCTTGAAGCTTTCTTT.

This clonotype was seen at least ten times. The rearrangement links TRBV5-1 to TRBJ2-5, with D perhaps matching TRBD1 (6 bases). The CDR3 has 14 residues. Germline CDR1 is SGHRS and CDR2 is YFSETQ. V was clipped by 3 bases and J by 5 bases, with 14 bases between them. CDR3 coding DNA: TGCGCCAGCAGCTACAGGGATCGGGCGGAGACCCAGTACTTC. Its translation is CASSYRDRAETQYF.

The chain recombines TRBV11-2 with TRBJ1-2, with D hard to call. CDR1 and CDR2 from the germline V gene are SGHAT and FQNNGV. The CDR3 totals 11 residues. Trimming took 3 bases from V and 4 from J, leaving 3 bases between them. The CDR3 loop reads CASSLFYGYTF. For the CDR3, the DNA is TGTGCCAGCAGCTTGTTCTATGGCTACACCTTC.

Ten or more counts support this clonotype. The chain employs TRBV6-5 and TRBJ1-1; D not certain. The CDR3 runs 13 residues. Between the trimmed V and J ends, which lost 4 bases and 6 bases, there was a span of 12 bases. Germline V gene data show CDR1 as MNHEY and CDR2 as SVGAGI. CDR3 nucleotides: TGTGCCAGCAGTTGGAACGACGGCGCTGAAGCTTTCTTT. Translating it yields CASSWNDGAEAFF.

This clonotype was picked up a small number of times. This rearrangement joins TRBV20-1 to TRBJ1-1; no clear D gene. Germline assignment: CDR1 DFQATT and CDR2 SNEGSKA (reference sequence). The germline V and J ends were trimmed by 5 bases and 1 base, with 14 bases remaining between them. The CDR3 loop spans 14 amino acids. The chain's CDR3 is CSASPSEQNTEAFF. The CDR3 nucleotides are TGCAGTGCTTCCCCTTCGGAACAGAACACTGAAGCTTTCTTT.

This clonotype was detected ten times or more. The CDR3 nucleotides are TGCGCCAGCAGCTTTTTATCCGCGGAGACCCAGTACTTC. Its protein is CASSFLSAETQYF. The chain is built from TRBV5-1 and TRBJ2-5; D not resolved. Germline CDR1 reads SGHRS; CDR2 reads YFSETQ. The CDR3 is 13 residues long. With 2 bases removed from V and 5 bases from J, the gap between germline ends came to 10 bases.

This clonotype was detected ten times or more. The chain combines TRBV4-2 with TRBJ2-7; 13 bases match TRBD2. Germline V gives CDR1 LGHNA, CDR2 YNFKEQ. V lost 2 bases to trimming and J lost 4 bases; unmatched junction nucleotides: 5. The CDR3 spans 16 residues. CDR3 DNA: TGTGCCAGCAGCCAACCGACTAGCGGGGGGAGTTACGAGCAGTACTTC. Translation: CASSQPTSGGSYEQYF.

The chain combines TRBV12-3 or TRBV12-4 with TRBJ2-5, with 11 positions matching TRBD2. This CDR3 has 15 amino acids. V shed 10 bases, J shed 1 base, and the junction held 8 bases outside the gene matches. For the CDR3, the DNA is TGTGCCACCGCCCCTAGCGGGGGGATCCAAGAGACCCAGTACTTC. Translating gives CATAPSGGIQETQYF.

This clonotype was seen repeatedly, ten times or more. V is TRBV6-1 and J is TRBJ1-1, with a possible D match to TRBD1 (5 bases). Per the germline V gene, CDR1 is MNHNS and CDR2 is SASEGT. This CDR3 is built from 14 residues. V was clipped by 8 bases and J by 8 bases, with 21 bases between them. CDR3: CASAVQPTGTEAFF. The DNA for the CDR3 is TGTGCCAGCGCAGTCCAGCCGACCGGGACCGAAGCTTTCTTT.

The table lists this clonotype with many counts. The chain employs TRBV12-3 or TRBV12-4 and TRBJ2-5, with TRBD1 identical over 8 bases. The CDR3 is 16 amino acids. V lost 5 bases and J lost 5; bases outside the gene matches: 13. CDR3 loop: CASSHQTGDHGETQYF. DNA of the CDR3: TGTGCCAGCAGTCACCAGACAGGGGACCACGGGGAGACCCAGTACTTC.

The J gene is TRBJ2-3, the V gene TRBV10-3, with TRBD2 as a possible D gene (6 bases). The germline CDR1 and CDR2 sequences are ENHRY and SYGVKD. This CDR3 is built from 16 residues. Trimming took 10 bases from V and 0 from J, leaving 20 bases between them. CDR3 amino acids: CATFPGLLTSTDTQYF. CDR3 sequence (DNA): TGTGCCACGTTTCCGGGACTTTTAACCAGCACAGATACGCAGTATTTT.

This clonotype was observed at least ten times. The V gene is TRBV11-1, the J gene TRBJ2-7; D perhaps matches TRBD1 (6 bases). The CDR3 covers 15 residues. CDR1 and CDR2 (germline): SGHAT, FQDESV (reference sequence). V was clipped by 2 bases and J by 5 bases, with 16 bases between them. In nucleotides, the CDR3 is TGTGCCAGCAGCTTACGATATTTAAGGGGGAACGAGCAGTACTTC. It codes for CASSLRYLRGNEQYF.